The rows below give T cell receptor beta chains drawn from one sample of a study of cytomegalovirus exposure and HLA in healthy donors. Generated by immunoSEQ multiplex PCR, the TCRdb table keeps only in-frame clones and is missing some. The sample carries about 160,000 clones, approximately 81% recorded once. Material: PBMCs. The origin of the receptors is a boy between 2 and 10 years old in good health and CMV-seronegative. Both conserved end residues are part of each CDR3. D genes are given only for firm matches. Not all rows give a size; the values are once, few, many and, for expanded clones, a class.

D: .
size: few
J: TRBJ1-5
V: TRBV10-3
CDR3: CAISGRENQPQHF
DNA: TGTGCCATCAGCGGGAGGGAAAATCAGCCCCAGCATTTT

D: .
size: .
J: TRBJ2-7
V: TRBV9
CDR3: CASSVGLDKSYEQYF
DNA: TGTGCCAGCAGCGTTGGATTGGACAAGTCCTACGAGCAGTACTTC

D: TRBD1
size: .
J: TRBJ2-6
V: TRBV5-1
CDR3: CASSTQGVTGANVLTF
DNA: TGCGCCAGCAGCACACAGGGGGTAACTGGGGCCAACGTCCTGACTTTC

D: TRBD2
size: .
J: TRBJ2-1
V: TRBV27
CDR3: CASSWASGRGGGNEQFF
DNA: TGTGCCAGCAGTTGGGCTAGCGGGAGGGGGGGAGGGAATGAGCAGTTCTTC

D: TRBD1
size: once
J: TRBJ1-4
V: TRBV30
CDR3: CAWSDTGGLTNEKLFF
DNA: TGTGCCTGGAGTGATACAGGGGGGTTAACTAATGAAAAACTGTTTTTT

D: .
size: .
J: TRBJ2-3
V: TRBV29-1
CDR3: CSVIAGSTDTQYF
DNA: TGCAGCGTTATAGCCGGGAGCACAGATACGCAGTATTTT

D: .
size: few
J: TRBJ1-5
V: TRBV28
CDR3: CASSFAGLSNQPQHF
DNA: TGTGCCAGCAGTTTTGCAGGGCTTAGTAATCAGCCCCAGCATTTT

D: TRBD1
size: .
J: TRBJ1-5
V: TRBV19
CDR3: CASSTRQGQPQHF
DNA: TGTGCCAGTAGTACCCGACAGGGCCAGCCCCAGCATTTT

D: .
size: few
J: TRBJ2-3
V: TRBV19
CDR3: CASSIDPPAGNTDTQYF
DNA: TGTGCCAGTAGTATAGACCCCCCTGCGGGAAACACAGATACGCAGTATTTT

D: TRBD1
size: .
J: TRBJ1-2
V: TRBV5-1
CDR3: CASSLSQGNYGYTF
DNA: TGCGCCAGCAGCTTGTCACAGGGGAACTATGGCTACACCTTC

D: TRBD1
size: .
J: TRBJ2-2
V: TRBV7-7
CDR3: CASSLSGTENTGELFF
DNA: TGTGCCAGCAGCTTATCCGGGACAGAGAACACCGGGGAGCTGTTTTTT

D: .
size: few
J: TRBJ1-3
V: TRBV2
CDR3: CASSDPGREGGNTIYF
DNA: TGTGCCAGCAGTGATCCCGGACGGGAAGGAGGGAACACCATATATTTT

D: TRBD2
size: few
J: TRBJ2-1
V: TRBV6-5
CDR3: CASSYGTTPRNEQFF
DNA: TGTGCCAGCAGTTACGGGACTACCCCTCGCAATGAGCAGTTCTTC

D: TRBD1
size: .
J: TRBJ2-2
V: TRBV10-1
CDR3: CASSEGTGYTGELFF
DNA: TGCGCCAGCAGTGAAGGGACAGGGTACACCGGGGAGCTGTTTTTT

D: .
size: .
J: TRBJ2-1
V: TRBV7-9
CDR3: CASTKGGLKSSYNEQFF
DNA: TGTGCCAGCACTAAAGGGGGTTTAAAGAGCTCCTACAATGAGCAGTTCTTC

D: .
size: .
J: TRBJ1-2
V: TRBV5-4
CDR3: CASSLPTRGYGYTF
DNA: TGTGCCAGCAGCTTGCCCACGCGAGGCTATGGCTACACCTTC

D: TRBD2
size: .
J: TRBJ2-7
V: TRBV7-9
CDR3: CASSGTSGESSYEQYF
DNA: TGTGCCAGCAGCGGGACTAGCGGGGAGAGCTCCTACGAGCAGTACTTC

D: TRBD2
size: .
J: TRBJ2-2
V: TRBV2
CDR3: CASRSRGSGRRTGELFF
DNA: TGTGCCAGCAGGTCCCGGGGTAGCGGGAGAAGGACCGGGGAGCTGTTTTTT

D: TRBD2
size: .
J: TRBJ2-7
V: TRBV6-1
CDR3: CASSERGTSRSSQYF
DNA: TGTGCCAGCAGTGAAAGGGGGACTAGTCGAAGTAGTCAGTACTTC

D: .
size: once
J: TRBJ2-3
V: TRBV5-1
CDR3: CASSLGGLNSDTQYF
DNA: TGCGCCAGCAGCTTGGGAGGGCTTAATTCAGATACGCAGTATTTT

D: .
size: .
J: TRBJ2-5
V: TRBV29-1
CDR3: CSGEELETQYF
DNA: TGCAGCGGCGAGGAGTTAGAGACCCAGTACTTC

D: TRBD1
size: once
J: TRBJ2-3
V: TRBV7-9
CDR3: CASEGAGADTQYF
DNA: TGTGCCAGCGAGGGGGCCGGCGCAGATACGCAGTATTTT

D: .
size: few
J: TRBJ2-4
V: TRBV11-2
CDR3: CASSWPLHGEWYENIQYF
DNA: TGTGCCAGCAGCTGGCCGCTTCACGGGGAATGGTATGAAAACATTCAGTACTTC

D: TRBD1
size: .
J: TRBJ2-6
V: TRBV27
CDR3: CASSPRGLGANVLTF
DNA: TGTGCCAGCAGTCCCAGGGGGCTTGGGGCCAACGTCCTGACTTTC

D: TRBD1
size: .
J: TRBJ1-2
V: TRBV9
CDR3: CASRRDSNYGYTF
DNA: TGTGCCAGCAGACGGGACAGCAACTATGGCTACACCTTC

D: .
size: .
J: TRBJ2-1
V: TRBV21-1
CDR3: CASSGQGGGNYYNEQFF
DNA: TGTGCCAGCAGCGGACAAGGGGGGGGAAATTACTACAATGAGCAGTTCTTC

D: TRBD2
size: .
J: TRBJ2-4
V: TRBV7-8
CDR3: CASSLARLALHQYF
DNA: TGTGCCAGCAGCTTAGCCCGACTAGCGCTCCATCAGTACTTC

D: .
size: .
J: TRBJ2-7
V: TRBV27
CDR3: CASSYRDGYEQYF
DNA: TGTGCCAGCAGTTACAGGGACGGCTACGAGCAGTACTTC

D: .
size: .
J: TRBJ2-7
V: TRBV11-2
CDR3: CASSLSETASSYEQYF
DNA: TGTGCCAGCAGCTTATCTGAGACAGCGAGCTCCTACGAGCAGTACTTC

D: TRBD2
size: .
J: TRBJ2-7
V: TRBV13
CDR3: CASSGAGTSGRGAYEQYF
DNA: TGTGCCAGCAGCGGAGCCGGGACTAGCGGGAGAGGGGCCTACGAGCAGTACTTC

D: TRBD1
size: .
J: TRBJ1-1
V: TRBV5-1
CDR3: CASSTGASMNTEAFF
DNA: TGCGCCAGCAGCACAGGGGCCTCCATGAACACTGAAGCTTTCTTT

D: .
size: .
J: TRBJ2-1
V: TRBV6-6
CDR3: CASSYSVRLDYNEQFF
DNA: TGTGCCAGCAGTTACTCGGTGCGGTTGGACTATAATGAGCAGTTCTTC